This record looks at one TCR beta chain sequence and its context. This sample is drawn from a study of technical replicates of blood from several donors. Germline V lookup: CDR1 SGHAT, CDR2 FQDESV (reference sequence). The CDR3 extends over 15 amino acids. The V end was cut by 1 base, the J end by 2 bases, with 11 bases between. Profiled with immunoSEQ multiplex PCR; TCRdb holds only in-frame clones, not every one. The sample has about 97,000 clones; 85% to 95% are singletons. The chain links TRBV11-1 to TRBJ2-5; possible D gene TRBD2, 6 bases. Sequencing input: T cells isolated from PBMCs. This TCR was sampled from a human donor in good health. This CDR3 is CASSLGGTVQETQYF. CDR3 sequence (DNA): TGTGCCAGCAGCTTAGGCGGGACGGTTCAAGAGACCCAGTACTTC.